This T cell receptor beta chain emerged from a study of radiation and T cells in renal cell carcinoma. Overall study results and limits: Pretreatment tumor biopsies were lacking, so baseline clonotypes are unknown.

Time point in this sample: blood 2 weeks post-SBRT. Treatment specified: 15 Gy SBRT to primary tumor, nephrectomy 4 weeks later. The patient's renal cell carcinoma had clear cell pathology. Trimming cost V 3 bases and J 4 bases, with 12 bases left between them. The CDR3 loop spans 14 amino acids. Per germline, CDR1 KGHSH and CDR2 LQKENI. Assay used: immunoSEQ multiplex PCR; TCRdb lists only in-frame clones, some missing. The sample shows about 65,000 clones, around 76% of them seen only once. To note about this clone: Its antigen is still unknown.

Sequencing was performed on blood, taken from a patient whose treatment included radiotherapy and nephrectomy. The chain combines TRBV18 with TRBJ2-5; the D is unclear. The clonotype comes from a man aged 55 to 70 with renal cell carcinoma. The CDR3 bases are TGTGCCAGCTCACCGAATATCTTTTCAGAGACCCAGTACTTC. Translation gives CASSPNIFSETQYF.